What follows describes a single TCR beta chain. This sample is drawn from a study of tumor-infiltrating lymphocytes in primary liver carcinoma. Germline lookup yields CDR1 SGHNT and CDR2 YYREEE (reference sequence). The J segment lost 6 bases and the V segment lost 0 bases, leaving 5 bases of the junction unmatched. This CDR3 region has 15 residues. Extraction also yielded germline DNA, while blood RNA was obtained from unsorted whole blood. The input was 500 ng total RNA; TCR beta cDNA was made from it with a constant-region primer. Nested multiplex PCR, run for three rounds with slightly modified ARM-PCR, yielded TCR beta libraries. TRBV1-TRBV30 forward primers paired with a C-beta reverse primer were used in the first two PCR rounds, which ran 9 to 10 cycles each. From the multiplex PCR reads, TCRdb called clonotypes with MiXCR, one entry per CDR3 protein. The data contain fewer than 250,000 distinct CDR3 sequences, 65% of them singletons.

The source material was peripheral blood. The rearrangement links TRBV5-4 to TRBJ2-3; TRBD2 matches 9 bases. This receptor was taken from a woman aged 60-75 years with primary liver carcinoma and hepatitis B virus infection. CDR3 sequence (DNA): TGTGCCAGCAGCTTGGCTCGAGCGGGGGGCGATACGCAGTATTTT. It yields the protein CASSLARAGGDTQYF.